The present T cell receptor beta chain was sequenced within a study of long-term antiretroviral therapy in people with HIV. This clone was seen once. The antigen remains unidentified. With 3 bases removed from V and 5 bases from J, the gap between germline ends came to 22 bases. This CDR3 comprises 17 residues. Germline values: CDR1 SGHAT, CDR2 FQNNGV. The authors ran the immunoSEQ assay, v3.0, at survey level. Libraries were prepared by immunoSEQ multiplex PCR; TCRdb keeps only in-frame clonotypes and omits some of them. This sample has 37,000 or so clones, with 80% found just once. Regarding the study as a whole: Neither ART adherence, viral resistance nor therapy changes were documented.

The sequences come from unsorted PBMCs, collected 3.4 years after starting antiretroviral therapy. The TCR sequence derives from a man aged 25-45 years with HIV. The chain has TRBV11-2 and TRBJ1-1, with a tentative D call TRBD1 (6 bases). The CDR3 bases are TGTGCCAGCAGCTTGCCCCAGGGGTGGGAGCAAAAGACTGAAGCTTTCTTT. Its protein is CASSLPQGWEQKTEAFF.